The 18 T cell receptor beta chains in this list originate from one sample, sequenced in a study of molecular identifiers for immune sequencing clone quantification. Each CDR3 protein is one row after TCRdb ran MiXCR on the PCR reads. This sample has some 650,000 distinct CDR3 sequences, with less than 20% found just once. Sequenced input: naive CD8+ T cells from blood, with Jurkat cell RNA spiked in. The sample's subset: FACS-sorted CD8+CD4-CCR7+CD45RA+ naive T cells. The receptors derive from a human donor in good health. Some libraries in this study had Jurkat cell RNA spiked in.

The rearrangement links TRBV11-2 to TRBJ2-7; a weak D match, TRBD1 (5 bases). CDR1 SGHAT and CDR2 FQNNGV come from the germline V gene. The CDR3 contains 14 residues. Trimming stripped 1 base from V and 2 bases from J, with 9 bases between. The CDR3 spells CASSLGGHPYEQYF. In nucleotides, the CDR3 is TGTGCCAGCAGCTTAGGTGGACACCCCTACGAGCAGTACTTC.

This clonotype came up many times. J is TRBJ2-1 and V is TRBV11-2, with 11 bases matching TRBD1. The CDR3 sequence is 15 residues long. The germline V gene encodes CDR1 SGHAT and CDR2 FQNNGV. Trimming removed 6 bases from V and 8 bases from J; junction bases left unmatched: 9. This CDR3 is CASRPPGTGGHEQFF. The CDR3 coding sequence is TGTGCCAGCAGGCCCCCCGGGACAGGGGGACATGAGCAGTTCTTC.

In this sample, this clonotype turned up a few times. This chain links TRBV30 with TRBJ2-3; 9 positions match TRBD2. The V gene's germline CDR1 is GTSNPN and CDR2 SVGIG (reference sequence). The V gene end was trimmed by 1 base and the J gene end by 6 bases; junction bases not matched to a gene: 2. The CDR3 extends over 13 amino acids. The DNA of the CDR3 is TGTGCCTGGAGTGCCAGCGGGGGGGATACGCAGTATTTT. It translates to CAWSASGGDTQYF.

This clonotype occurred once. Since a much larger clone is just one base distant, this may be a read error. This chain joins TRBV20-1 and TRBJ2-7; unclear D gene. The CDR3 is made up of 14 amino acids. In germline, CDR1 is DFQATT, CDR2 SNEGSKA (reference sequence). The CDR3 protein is CSARDASSSYGQYF. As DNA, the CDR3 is TGCAGTGCTAGAGATGCGAGTAGCTCCTACGGGCAGTACTTC.

CDR3 in amino acids: CASSQDRSYNEQFF. CDR3 bases: TGTGCCAGCAGTCAGGACCGGTCCTACAATGAGCAGTTCTTC. The chain links TRBV11-3 to TRBJ2-1; D gene ambiguous. V gave up 6 bases and J gave up 1 base, with 10 bases separating them. This CDR3 is 14 amino acids long. Germline V gene data show CDR1 as SGHNT and CDR2 as YENEEA.

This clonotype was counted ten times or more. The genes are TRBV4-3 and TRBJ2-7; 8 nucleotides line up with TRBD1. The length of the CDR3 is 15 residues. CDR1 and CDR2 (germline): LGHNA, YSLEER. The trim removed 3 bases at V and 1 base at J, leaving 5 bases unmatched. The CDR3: CASSHGTGGSYEQYF. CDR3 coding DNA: TGCGCCAGCAGCCACGGGACAGGAGGGTCCTACGAGCAGTACTTC.

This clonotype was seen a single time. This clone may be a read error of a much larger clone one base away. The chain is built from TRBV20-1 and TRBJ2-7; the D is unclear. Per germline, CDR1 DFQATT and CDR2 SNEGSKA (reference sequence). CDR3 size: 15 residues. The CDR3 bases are TGCGGTGCTAGGGATCGTAGTAGGGCGTCCTACGAGCAGTACTTC. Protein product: CGARDRSRASYEQYF.

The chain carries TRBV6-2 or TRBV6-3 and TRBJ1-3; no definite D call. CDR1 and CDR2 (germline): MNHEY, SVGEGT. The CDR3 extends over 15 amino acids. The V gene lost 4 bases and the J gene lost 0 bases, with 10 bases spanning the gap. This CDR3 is CASSSRRASGNTIYF. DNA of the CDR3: TGTGCCAGCAGTTCACGACGGGCCTCTGGAAACACCATATATTTT.

The CDR3 DNA sequence: TGTGCCAGCAGTGAAATCCAGAGCCGAGAGACCCAGTACTTC. Translated: CASSEIQSRETQYF. The chain employs TRBV2 and TRBJ2-5; D is ambiguous. V was pared by 2 bases and J by 4 bases, with 11 bases between. This CDR3 comprises 14 residues. Germline CDR1 is SNHLY and CDR2 is FYNNEI. The full variable domain, completed using reference TRBV2 and TRBJ2-5, is EPEVTQTPSHQVTQMGQEVILRCVPISNHLYFYWYRQILGQKVEFLVSFYNNEISEKSEIFDDQFSVERPDGSNFTLKIRSTKLEDSAMYFCASSEIQSRETQYFGPGTRLLVL.

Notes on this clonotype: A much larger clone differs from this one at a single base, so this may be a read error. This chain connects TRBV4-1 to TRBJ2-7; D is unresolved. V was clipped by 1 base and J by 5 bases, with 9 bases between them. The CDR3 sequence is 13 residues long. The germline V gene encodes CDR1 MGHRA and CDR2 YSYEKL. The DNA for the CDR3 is TGCGCCAGCAGCCAAGGTGGGCCAGACGAGCAGTACTTC. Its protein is CASSQGGPDEQYF.

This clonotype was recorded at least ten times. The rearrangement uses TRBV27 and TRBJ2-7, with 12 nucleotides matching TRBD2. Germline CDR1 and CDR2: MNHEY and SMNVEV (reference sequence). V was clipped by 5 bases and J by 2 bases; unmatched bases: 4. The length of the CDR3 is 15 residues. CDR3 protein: CASSLASGGAYEQYF. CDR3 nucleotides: TGTGCCAGCAGTCTGGCTAGCGGGGGGGCCTACGAGCAGTACTTC.

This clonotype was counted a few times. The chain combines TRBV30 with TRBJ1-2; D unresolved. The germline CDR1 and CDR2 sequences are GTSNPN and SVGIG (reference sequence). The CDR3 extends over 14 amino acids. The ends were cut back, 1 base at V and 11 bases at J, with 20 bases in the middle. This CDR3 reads CAWSAHSGPGGYTF. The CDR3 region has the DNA TGTGCCTGGAGTGCCCACTCGGGTCCAGGAGGTTACACCTTC.

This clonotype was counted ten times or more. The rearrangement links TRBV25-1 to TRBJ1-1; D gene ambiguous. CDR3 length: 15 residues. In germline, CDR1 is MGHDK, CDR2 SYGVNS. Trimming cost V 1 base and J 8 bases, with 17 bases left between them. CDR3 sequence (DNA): TGTGCCAGCAGTGAATGGTACAGAGGGCAGGAAGAAGCTTTCTTT. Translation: CASSEWYRGQEEAFF.

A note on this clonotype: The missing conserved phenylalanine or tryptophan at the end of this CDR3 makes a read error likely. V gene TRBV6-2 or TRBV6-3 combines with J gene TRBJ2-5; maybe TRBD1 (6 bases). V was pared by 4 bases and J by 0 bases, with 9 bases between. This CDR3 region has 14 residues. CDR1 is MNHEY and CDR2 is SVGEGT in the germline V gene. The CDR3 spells CASSSDRHQETQYL. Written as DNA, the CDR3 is TGTGCCAGCAGTTCAGACAGGCACCAAGAGACCCAGTACCTC.

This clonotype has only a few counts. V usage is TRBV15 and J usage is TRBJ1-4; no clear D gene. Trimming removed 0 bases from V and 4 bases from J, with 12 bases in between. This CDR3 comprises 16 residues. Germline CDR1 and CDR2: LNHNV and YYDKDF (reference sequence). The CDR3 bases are TGTGCCACCAGCAGAGACCCGAGGCGAAATAATGAAAAACTGTTTTTT. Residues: CATSRDPRRNNEKLFF.

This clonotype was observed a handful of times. The CDR3 DNA follows: TGTGCCAGCAGTTCACGGGCCCCGGGAAACACTGAAGCTTTCTTT. Its translation: CASSSRAPGNTEAFF. The chain recombines TRBV27 with TRBJ1-1; no firm D call. The V gene lost 4 bases and the J gene lost 2 bases, with 14 bases spanning the gap. Germline CDR1 reads MNHEY; CDR2 reads SMNVEV (reference sequence). The CDR3 covers 15 residues.

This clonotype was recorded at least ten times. CDR3 residues: CASSLVPGNEQYF. The CDR3 DNA reads as TGTGCCAGCAGCTTAGTCCCCGGGAACGAGCAGTACTTC. This rearrangement joins TRBV7-6 to TRBJ2-7; a possible D gene is TRBD2 (5 bases). CDR1 is SGHVS, CDR2 FNYEAQ, per germline. The CDR3 covers 13 residues. V was pared by 1 base and J by 5 bases, with 9 bases between.

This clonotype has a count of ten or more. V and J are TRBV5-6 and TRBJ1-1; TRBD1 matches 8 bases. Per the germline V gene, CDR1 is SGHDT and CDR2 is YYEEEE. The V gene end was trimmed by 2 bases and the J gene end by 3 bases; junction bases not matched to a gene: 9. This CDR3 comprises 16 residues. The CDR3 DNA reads TGTGCCAGCAGCTTTTACTTGACAGGGGCCGACACTGAAGCTTTCTTT. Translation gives CASSFYLTGADTEAFF.